This TCR beta chain appears in the sequencing data of a study of shared clonotypes between healthy human individuals. Turning to this clone: Its target is unknown.

TCRdb keeps only in-frame clones here, not all; method: immunoSEQ multiplex PCR. The data show approximately 980,000 clones, around 80% seen once. V trimming: 2 bases; J trimming: 2 bases; junction bases outside the gene matches: 9. The CDR3 is 17 amino acids. Germline V gives CDR1 SGHRS, CDR2 YFSETQ. Study findings and constraints: Sharing of clonotypes among donors was expected to vary with sequencing depth. Memory subsets generally showed lower estimated richness than naive subsets.

Source material: memory CD4+ T cells sorted from blood. As to subset: CD45RA-negative fraction. The source of this sequence is a man in his late teens or twenties in good health. V and J are TRBV5-1 and TRBJ2-2, with 7 nucleotides matching TRBD1. The CDR3 coding sequence is TGCGCCAGCAGCTTAGGTTGGGACAGCCTAAACACCGGGGAGCTGTTTTTT. Translated, it gives CASSLGWDSLNTGELFF.